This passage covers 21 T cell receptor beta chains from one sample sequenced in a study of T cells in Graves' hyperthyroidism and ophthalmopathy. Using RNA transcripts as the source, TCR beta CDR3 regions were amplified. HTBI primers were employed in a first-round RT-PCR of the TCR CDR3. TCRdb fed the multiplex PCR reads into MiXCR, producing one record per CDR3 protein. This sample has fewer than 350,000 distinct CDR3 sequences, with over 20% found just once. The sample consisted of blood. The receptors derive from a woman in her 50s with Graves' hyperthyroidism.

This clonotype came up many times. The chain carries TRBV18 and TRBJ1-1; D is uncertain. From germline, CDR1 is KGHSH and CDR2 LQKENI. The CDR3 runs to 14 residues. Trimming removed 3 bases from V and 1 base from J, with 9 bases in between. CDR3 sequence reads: CASSPQTENTEAFF. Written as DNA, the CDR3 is TGTGCCAGCTCACCCCAGACGGAGAACACTGAAGCTTTCTTT.

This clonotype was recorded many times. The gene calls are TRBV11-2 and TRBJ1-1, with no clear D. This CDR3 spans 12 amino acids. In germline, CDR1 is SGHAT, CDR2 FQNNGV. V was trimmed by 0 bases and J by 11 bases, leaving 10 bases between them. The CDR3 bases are TGTGCCAGCAGCTTAGAGCGGCAAAAGGCTTTCTTT. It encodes CASSLERQKAFF.

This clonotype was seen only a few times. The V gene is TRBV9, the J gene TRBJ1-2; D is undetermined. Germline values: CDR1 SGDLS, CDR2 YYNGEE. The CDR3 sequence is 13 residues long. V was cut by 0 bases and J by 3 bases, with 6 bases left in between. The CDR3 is CASSVVQDYGYTF. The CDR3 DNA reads TGTGCCAGCAGCGTAGTACAAGACTATGGCTACACCTTC.

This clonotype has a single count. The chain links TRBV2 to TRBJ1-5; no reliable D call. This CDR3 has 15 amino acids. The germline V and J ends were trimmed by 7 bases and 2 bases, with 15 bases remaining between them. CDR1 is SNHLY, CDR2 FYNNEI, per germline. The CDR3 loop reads CASMAPGFGNQPQHF. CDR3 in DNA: TGTGCCAGCATGGCCCCGGGGTTTGGCAATCAGCCCCAGCATTTT.

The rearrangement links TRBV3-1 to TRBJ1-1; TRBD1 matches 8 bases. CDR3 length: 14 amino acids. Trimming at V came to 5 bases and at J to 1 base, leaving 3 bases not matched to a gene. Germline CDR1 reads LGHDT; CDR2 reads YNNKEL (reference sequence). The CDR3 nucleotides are TGTGCCAGCAGCGTCGGACAGGGGAACACTGAAGCTTTCTTT. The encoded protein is CASSVGQGNTEAFF.

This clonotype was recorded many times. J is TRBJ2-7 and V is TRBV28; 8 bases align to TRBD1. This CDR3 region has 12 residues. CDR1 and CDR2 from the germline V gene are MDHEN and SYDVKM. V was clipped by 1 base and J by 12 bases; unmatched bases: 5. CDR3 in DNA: TGTGCCAGCAGTTTATTACAGGGGGAACGGTACTTC. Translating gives CASSLLQGERYF.

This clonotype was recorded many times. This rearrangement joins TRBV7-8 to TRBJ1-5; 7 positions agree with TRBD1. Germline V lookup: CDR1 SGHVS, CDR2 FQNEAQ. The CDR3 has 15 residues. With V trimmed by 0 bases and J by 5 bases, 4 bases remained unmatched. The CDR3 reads CASSLAVRGHQPQHF. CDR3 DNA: TGTGCCAGCAGCTTAGCGGTGAGGGGGCATCAGCCCCAGCATTTT.

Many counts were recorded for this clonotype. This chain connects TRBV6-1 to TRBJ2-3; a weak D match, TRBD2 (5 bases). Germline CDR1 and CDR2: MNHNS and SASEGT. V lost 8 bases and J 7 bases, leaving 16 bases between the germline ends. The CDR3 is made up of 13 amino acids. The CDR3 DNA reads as TGTGCCAGCGGCCGTGGGAGTTTGAATACGCAGTATTTT. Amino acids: CASGRGSLNTQYF.

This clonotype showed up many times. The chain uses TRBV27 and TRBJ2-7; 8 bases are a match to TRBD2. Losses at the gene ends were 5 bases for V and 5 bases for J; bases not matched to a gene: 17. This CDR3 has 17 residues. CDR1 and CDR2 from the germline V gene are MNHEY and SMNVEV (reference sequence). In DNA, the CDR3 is TGTGCCAGCAGTATCCGGCCCGTGGTAGCGGGGTCAAACGAGCAGTACTTC. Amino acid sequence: CASSIRPVVAGSNEQYF.

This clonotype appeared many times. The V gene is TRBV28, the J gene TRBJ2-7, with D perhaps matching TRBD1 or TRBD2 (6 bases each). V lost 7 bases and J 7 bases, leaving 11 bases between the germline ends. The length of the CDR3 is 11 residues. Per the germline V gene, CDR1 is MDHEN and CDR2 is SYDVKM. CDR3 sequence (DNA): TGTGCCAGCAAAGGGGGGAGGGAGCAGTACTTC. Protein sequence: CASKGGREQYF.

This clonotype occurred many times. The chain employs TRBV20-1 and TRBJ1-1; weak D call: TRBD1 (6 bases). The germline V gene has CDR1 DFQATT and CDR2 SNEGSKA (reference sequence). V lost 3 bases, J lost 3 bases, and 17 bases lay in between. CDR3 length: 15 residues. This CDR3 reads CSASPPGARDTEAFF. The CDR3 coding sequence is TGCAGTGCTAGTCCCCCGGGGGCGAGGGACACTGAAGCTTTCTTT.

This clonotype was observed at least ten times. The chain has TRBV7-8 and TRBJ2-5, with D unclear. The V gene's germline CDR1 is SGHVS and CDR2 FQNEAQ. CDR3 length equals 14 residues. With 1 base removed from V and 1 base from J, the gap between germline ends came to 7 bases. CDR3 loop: CASSLVVLQETQYF. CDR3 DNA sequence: TGTGCCAGCAGCTTAGTAGTTCTCCAAGAGACCCAGTACTTC. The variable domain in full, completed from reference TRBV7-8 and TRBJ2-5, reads GAGVSQSPRYKVAKRGQDVALRCDPISGHVSLFWYQQALGQGPEFLTYFQNEAQLDKSGLPSDRFFAERPEGSVSTLKIQRTQQEDSAVYLCASSLVVLQETQYFGPGTRLLVL.

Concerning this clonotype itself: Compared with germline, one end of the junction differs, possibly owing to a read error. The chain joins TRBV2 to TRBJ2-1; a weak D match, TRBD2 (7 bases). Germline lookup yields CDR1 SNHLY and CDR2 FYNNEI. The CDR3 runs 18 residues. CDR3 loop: CATSDPGARGGSTNEQFF. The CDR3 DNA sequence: TGTGCCACCAGTGATCCGGGGGCGAGGGGCGGGAGTACGAATGAGCAGTTCTTC.

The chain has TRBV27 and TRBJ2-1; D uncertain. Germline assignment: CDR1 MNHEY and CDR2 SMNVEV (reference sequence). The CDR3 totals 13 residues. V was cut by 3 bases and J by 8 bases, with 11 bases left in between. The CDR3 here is CASSFSRTHEQFF. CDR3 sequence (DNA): TGTGCCAGCAGTTTTTCTCGCACCCATGAGCAGTTCTTC.

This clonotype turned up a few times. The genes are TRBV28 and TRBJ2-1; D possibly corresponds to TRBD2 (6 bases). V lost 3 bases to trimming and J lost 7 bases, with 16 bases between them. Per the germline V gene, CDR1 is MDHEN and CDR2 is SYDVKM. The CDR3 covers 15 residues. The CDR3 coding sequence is TGTGCCAGCAGTTTTCTGGACGGGGGTGGGAATGAGCAGTTCTTC. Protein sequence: CASSFLDGGGNEQFF.

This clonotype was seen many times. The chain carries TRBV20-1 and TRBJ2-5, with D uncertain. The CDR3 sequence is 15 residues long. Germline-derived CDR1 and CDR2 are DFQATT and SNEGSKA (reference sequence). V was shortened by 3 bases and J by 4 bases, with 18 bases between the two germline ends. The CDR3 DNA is TGCAGTGCTAGCCGAAATAGCCCCTCTGGAGAGACCCAGTACTTC. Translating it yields CSASRNSPSGETQYF.

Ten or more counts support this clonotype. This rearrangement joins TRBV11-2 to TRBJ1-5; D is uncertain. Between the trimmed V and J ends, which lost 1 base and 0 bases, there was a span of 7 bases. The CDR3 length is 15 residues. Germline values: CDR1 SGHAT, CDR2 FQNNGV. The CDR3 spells CASSLAADSNQPQHF. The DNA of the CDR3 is TGTGCCAGCAGCTTAGCGGCAGATAGCAATCAGCCCCAGCATTTT. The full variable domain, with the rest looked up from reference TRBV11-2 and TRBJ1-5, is EAGVAQSPRYKIIEKRQSVAFWCNPISGHATLYWYQQILGQGPKLLIQFQNNGVVDDSQLPKDRFSAERLKGVDSTLKIQPAKLEDSAVYLCASSLAADSNQPQHFGDGTRLSIL.

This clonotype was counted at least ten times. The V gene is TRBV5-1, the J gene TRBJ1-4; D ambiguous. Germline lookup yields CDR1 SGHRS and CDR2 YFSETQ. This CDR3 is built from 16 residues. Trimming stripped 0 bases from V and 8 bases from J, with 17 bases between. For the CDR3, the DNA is TGCGCCAGCAGCTTGGGGGTCGAAGTGACGGAGGAAAAACTGTTTTTT. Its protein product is CASSLGVEVTEEKLFF.

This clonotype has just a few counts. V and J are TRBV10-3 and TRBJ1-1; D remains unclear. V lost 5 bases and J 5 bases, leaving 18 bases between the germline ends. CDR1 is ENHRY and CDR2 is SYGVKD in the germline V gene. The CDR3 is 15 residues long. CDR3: CAISSFATAGTEAFF. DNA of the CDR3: TGTGCCATCAGTTCTTTCGCAACGGCGGGGACTGAAGCTTTCTTT.

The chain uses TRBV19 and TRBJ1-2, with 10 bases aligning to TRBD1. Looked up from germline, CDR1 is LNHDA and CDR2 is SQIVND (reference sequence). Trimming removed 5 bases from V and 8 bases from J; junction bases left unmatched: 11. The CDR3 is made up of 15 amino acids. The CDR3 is CASSPWTGGEYGYTF. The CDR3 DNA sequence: TGTGCCAGTAGTCCTTGGACAGGGGGAGAGTACGGCTACACCTTC. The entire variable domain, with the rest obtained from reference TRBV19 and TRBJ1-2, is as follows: DGGITQSPKYLFRKEGQNVTLSCEQNLNHDAMYWYRQDPGQGLRLIYYSQIVNDFQKGDIAEGYSVSREKKESFPLTVTSAQKNPTAFYLCASSPWTGGEYGYTFGSGTRLTVV.

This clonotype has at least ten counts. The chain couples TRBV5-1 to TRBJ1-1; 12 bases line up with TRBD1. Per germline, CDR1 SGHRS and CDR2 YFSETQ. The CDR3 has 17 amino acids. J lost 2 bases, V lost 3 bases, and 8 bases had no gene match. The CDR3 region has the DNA TGCGCCAGCAGCTGGGGGACAGGGGGCACAGTAAACACTGAAGCTTTCTTT. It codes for CASSWGTGGTVNTEAFF.